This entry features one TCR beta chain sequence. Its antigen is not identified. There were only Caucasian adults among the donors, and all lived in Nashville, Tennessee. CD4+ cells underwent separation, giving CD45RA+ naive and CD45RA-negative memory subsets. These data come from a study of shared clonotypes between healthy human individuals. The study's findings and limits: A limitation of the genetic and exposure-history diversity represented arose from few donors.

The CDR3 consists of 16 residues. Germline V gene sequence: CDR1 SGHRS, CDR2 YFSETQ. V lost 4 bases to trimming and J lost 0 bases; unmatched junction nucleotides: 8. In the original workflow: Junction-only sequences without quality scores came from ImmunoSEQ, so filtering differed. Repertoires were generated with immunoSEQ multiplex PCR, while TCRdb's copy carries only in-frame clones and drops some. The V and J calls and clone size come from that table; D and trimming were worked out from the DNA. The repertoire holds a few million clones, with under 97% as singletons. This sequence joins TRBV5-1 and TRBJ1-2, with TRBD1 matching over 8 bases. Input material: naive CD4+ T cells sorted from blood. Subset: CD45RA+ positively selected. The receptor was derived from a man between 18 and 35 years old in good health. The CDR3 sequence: CASSPRDRTSNYGYTF. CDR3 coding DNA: TGCGCCAGCAGCCCGAGGGACAGGACTTCTAACTATGGCTACACCTTC.